A single sample is the source of the 18 T cell receptor beta chains below, sequenced in a study of beta chain features in type 1 diabetes. Overall study findings and caveats: Among patients with Type 1 diabetes, TCRB CDR3s were moderately but significantly shorter in every one of the four CD4+ subsets.

What these receptors recognize is not known. The sequenced template was cDNA made from the entire isolated RNA. Generated by immunoSEQ multiplex PCR, the TCRdb table keeps only in-frame clones and is missing some. The sample lists about 370,000 clones; 8.5% to 10% were seen once. Material: central memory CD4+ T cells from blood. These receptors all stem from a man younger than 45 with type 1 diabetes.

The rearrangement uses TRBV27 and TRBJ1-1, with 8 bases lining up with TRBD1. Germline CDR1 is MNHEY and CDR2 is SMNVEV (reference sequence). CDR3 length: 14 residues. V was clipped by 5 bases and J by 3 bases; unmatched bases: 5. CDR3 loop: CASSRTGMDTEAFF. The CDR3 DNA reads as TGTGCCAGCAGTCGGACAGGGATGGACACTGAAGCTTTCTTT.

This sequence joins TRBV11-3 and TRBJ2-7; weak D call: TRBD1 (6 bases). The V gene's germline CDR1 is SGHNT and CDR2 YENEEA. CDR3 length equals 14 residues. V was pared by 5 bases and J by 1 base, with 12 bases between. CDR3 DNA sequence: TGTGCCAGCAGCGCCGGGCAGGGGTCCTACGAGCAGTACTTC. Translating it yields CASSAGQGSYEQYF.

The sample holds a few counts of this clone. The V gene is TRBV5-4, the J gene TRBJ2-5; TRBD2 is a possible D gene (5 bases). The germline V gene has CDR1 SGHNT and CDR2 YYREEE (reference sequence). Trimming shortened V by 4 bases and J by 3 bases, and 19 bases separated the two germline ends. The CDR3 contains 16 residues. The CDR3 DNA sequence: TGTGCCAGCAGCCGTAAAAGCGGTCTTGAAAAAGAGACCCAGTACTTC. Its protein is CASSRKSGLEKETQYF.

The chain recombines TRBV11-2 with TRBJ1-2, with a possible D match to TRBD1 (6 bases). The V end was cut by 3 bases, the J end by 7 bases, with 9 bases between. This CDR3 comprises 12 residues. Per the germline V gene, CDR1 is SGHAT and CDR2 is FQNNGV. Here the CDR3 reads CASSFPGAGYTF. CDR3 coding DNA: TGTGCCAGCAGCTTTCCAGGGGCTGGCTACACCTTC.

The table lists this clone with many counts. The chain recombines TRBV7-2 with TRBJ1-4, with 8 bases identical to TRBD1. The CDR3 has 15 amino acids. Trimming cost V 3 bases and J 4 bases; bases outside gene matches: 4. Germline CDR1 is SGHTA and CDR2 is FQGNSA. This chain's CDR3 is CASSFGQGGNEKLFF. The CDR3 nucleotides are TGTGCCAGCAGCTTTGGACAGGGAGGTAATGAAAAACTGTTTTTT.

The chain couples TRBV29-1 to TRBJ2-1; D gene uncertain. V was clipped by 3 bases and J by 6 bases, with 18 bases between them. CDR1 and CDR2 from the germline V gene are SQVTM and ANQGSEA. This CDR3 has 15 residues. The CDR3 bases are TGCAGCGTTGAGGGCACCTCTTTTACCGGCAATGAGCAGTTCTTC. Translation: CSVEGTSFTGNEQFF.

The chain employs TRBV2 and TRBJ2-2, with TRBD1 as a possible D gene (5 bases). The CDR3 runs 16 residues. CDR1 and CDR2 (germline): SNHLY, FYNNEI. The V gene lost 2 bases and the J gene lost 0 bases, with 10 bases spanning the gap. The CDR3 is CASSEQGLANTGELFF. CDR3 DNA sequence: TGTGCCAGCAGTGAACAGGGCCTCGCGAACACCGGGGAGCTGTTTTTT.

The V call is TRBV10-3, the J call TRBJ2-2; D call uncertain. V gave up 4 bases and J gave up 1 base, with 10 bases separating them. The CDR3 runs 15 residues. Germline CDR1 is ENHRY and CDR2 is SYGVKD. CDR3 DNA sequence: TGTGCCATCAGTGCTGGCAGCCTGAACACCGGGGAGCTGTTTTTT. It encodes CAISAGSLNTGELFF.

The chain links TRBV6-6 to TRBJ2-5; D not resolved. The CDR3 length is 12 residues. With 7 bases removed from V and 5 bases from J, the gap between germline ends came to 11 bases. Looked up from germline, CDR1 is MNHNY and CDR2 is SVGAGI (reference sequence). CDR3: CASNPRQETQYF. The DNA of the CDR3 is TGTGCCAGCAATCCCCGTCAGGAGACCCAGTACTTC.

The chain combines TRBV7-2 with TRBJ1-1; TRBD1 aligns across 7 bases. The CDR3 is made up of 16 amino acids. The J segment lost 0 bases and the V segment lost 5 bases, leaving 9 bases of the junction unmatched. Germline V gene data show CDR1 as SGHTA and CDR2 as FQGNSA. The CDR3 DNA reads TGTGCCAGCAGCCCAGGTCGTGGACAGGTGAACACTGAAGCTTTCTTT. Amino acid sequence: CASSPGRGQVNTEAFF.

The rearrangement links TRBV4-2 to TRBJ2-2, with D tentatively TRBD1 (7 bases). The CDR3 is 16 amino acids. Trimming removed 0 bases from V and 5 bases from J, with 13 bases in between. Germline CDR1 reads LGHNA; CDR2 reads YNFKEQ. The CDR3 sequence: CASSQDSQGGTGELFF. Written as DNA, the CDR3 is TGTGCCAGCAGCCAAGATTCGCAGGGGGGAACCGGGGAGCTGTTTTTT.

The chain combines TRBV5-4 with TRBJ2-3; 12 nucleotides line up with TRBD2. CDR1 SGHNT and CDR2 YYREEE come from the germline V gene (reference sequence). This CDR3 is 16 amino acids long. Unmatched junction bases numbered 9, after V lost 5 bases and J lost 5 bases. The CDR3 is CASRSSGRAGGDTQYF. The CDR3 DNA reads as TGTGCCAGCAGGTCTAGCGGGAGGGCAGGGGGAGATACGCAGTATTTT.

This clone occurred a few times. Its ends do not fully match the called genes, so a read error is possible. The chain combines TRBV10-3 with TRBJ1-1; 8 bases are shared with TRBD1. Germline CDR1 reads ENHRY; CDR2 reads SYGVKD. This CDR3 is built from 11 residues. For the CDR3, the DNA is TGTGCCAGCAGTCGACAGGGGCGAGCTTTCTTT. This gives the protein CASSRQGRAFF.

This clone was observed a few times. V is TRBV4-1 and J is TRBJ2-1; D is perhaps TRBD2 (6 bases). Trimming removed 1 base at V and 1 base at J, with 11 bases between. CDR3 length: 16 residues. Germline lookup yields CDR1 MGHRA and CDR2 YSYEKL. The CDR3 spells CASSQVTGASYNEQFF. Here the CDR3 DNA reads TGCGCCAGCAGCCAAGTAACGGGAGCTTCCTACAATGAGCAGTTCTTC.

V usage is TRBV4-2 and J usage is TRBJ1-2; a weak D match, TRBD1 (6 bases). The CDR3 is made up of 13 amino acids. V was trimmed by 4 bases and J by 5 bases, leaving 11 bases between them. Per germline, CDR1 LGHNA and CDR2 YNFKEQ. The CDR3 here is CASSREGGYGYTF. Here the CDR3 DNA reads TGTGCCAGCAGCCGGGAAGGGGGGTATGGCTACACCTTC.

This clone has at least ten counts. The CDR3 DNA sequence: TGTGCCAGCAGTCGGATGGACTATGGCTACACCTTC. Residues: CASSRMDYGYTF. The chain links TRBV28 to TRBJ1-2; D is ambiguous. Germline V gene data show CDR1 as MDHEN and CDR2 as SYDVKM. Trimming removed 5 bases from V and 3 bases from J, with 7 bases in between. CDR3 length: 12 amino acids.

This clone was counted ten times or more. V is TRBV28 and J is TRBJ2-1, with TRBD1 matching 7 bases. Germline CDR1 reads MDHEN; CDR2 reads SYDVKM. J was trimmed by 6 bases and V by 2 bases; bases with no gene match: 7. CDR3 length equals 15 residues. CDR3 nucleotides: TGTGCCAGCAGTTTAGGACAGGTGGGAATCAATGAGCAGTTCTTC. It specifies CASSLGQVGINEQFF. Supplemented by reference TRBV28 and TRBJ2-1, the full variable domain reads DVKVTQSSRYLVKRTGEKVFLECVQDMDHENMFWYRQDPGLGLRLIYFSYDVKMKEKGDIPEGYSVSREKKERFSLILESASTNQTSMYLCASSLGQVGINEQFFGPGTRLTVL.

This clone was seen many times. The chain has TRBV18 and TRBJ2-1; 7 nucleotides line up with TRBD2. CDR1 is KGHSH and CDR2 is LQKENI in the germline V gene. The ends lost 2 bases at V and 4 bases at J; junction bases unmatched: 11. The CDR3 is made up of 17 amino acids. The CDR3 nucleotides read TGTGCCAGCTCACCAAGACTAGGGAGGGCGGTTTACAATGAGCAGTTCTTC. Its protein product is CASSPRLGRAVYNEQFF.